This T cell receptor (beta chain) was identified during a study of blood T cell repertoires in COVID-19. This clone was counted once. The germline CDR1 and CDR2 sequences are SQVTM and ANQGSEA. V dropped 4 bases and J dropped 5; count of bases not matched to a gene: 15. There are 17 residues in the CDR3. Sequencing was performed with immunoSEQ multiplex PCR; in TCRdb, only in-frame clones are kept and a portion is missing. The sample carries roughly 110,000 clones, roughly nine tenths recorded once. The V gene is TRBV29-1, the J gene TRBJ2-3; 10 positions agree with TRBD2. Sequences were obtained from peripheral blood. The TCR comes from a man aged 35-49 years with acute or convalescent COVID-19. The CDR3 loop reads CSVVIRLSSGGKDTQYF. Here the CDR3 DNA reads TGCAGCGTTGTCATTCGGTTGTCTAGCGGGGGCAAAGATACGCAGTATTTT.